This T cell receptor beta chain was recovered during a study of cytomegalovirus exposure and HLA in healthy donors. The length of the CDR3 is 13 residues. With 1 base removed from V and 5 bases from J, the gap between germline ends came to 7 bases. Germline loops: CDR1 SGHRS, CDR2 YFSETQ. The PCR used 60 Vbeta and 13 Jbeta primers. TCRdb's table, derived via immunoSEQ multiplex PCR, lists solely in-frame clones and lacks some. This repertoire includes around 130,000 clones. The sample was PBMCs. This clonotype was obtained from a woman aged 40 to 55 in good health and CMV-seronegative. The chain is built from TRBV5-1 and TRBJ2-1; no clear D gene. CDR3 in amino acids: CASSLRSDNEQFF. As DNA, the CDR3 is TGCGCCAGCAGCTTGAGGAGCGACAATGAGCAGTTCTTC.